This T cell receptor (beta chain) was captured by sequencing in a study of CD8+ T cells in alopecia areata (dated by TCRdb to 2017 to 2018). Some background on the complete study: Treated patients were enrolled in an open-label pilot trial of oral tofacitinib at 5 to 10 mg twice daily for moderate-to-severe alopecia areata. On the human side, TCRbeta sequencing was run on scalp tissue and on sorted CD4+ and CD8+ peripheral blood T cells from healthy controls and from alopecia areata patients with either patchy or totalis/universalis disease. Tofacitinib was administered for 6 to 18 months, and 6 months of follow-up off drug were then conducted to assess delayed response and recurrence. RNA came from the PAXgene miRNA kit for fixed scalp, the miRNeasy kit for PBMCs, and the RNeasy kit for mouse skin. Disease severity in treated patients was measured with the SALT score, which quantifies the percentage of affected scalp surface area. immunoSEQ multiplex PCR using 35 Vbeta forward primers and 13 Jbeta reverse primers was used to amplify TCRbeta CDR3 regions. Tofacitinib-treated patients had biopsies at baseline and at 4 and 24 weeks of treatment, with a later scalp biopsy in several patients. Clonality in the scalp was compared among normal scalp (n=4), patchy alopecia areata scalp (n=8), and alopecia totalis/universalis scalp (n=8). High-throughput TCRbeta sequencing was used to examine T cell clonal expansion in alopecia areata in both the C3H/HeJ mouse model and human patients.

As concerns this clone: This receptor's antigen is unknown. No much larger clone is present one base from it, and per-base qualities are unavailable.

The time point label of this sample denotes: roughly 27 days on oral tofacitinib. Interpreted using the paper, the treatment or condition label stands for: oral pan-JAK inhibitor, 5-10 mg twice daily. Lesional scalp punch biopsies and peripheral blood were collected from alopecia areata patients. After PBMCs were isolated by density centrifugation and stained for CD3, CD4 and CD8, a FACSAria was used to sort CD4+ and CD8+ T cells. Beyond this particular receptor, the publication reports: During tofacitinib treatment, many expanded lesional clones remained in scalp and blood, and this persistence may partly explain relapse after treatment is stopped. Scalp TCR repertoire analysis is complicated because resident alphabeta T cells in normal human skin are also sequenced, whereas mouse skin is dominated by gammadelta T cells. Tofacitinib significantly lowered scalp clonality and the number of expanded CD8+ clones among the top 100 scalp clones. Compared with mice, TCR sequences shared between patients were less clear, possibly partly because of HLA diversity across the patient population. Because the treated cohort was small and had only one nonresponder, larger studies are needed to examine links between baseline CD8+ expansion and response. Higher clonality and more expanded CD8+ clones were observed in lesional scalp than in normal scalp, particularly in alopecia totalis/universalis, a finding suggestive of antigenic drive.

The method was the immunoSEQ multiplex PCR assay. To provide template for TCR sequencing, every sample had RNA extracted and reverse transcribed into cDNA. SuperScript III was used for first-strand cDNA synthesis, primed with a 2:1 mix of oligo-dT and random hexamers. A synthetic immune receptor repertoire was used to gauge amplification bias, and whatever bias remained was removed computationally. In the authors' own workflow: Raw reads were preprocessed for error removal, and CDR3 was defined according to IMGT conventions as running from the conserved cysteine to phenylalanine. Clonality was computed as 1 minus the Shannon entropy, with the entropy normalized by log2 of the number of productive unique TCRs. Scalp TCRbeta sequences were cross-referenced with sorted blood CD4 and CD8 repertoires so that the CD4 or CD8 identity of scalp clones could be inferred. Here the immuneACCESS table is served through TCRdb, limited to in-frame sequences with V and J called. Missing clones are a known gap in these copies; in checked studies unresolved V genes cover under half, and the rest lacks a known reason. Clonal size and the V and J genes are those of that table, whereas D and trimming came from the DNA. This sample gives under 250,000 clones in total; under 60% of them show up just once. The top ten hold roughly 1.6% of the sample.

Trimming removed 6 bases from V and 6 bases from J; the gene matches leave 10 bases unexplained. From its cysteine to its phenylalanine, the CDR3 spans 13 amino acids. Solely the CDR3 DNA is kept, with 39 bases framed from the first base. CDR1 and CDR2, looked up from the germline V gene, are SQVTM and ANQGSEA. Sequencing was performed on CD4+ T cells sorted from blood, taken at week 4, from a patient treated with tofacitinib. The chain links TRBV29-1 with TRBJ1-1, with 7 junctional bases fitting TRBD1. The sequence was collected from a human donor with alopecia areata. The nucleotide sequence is TGCAGCGTCGCCCCAGGGGGAGGCCCTGAAGCTTTCTTT. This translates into CSVAPGGGPEAFF.